This T cell receptor (beta chain) was observed in a study of CXCR3-negative and CXCR3-positive naive CD8 T cells. Study at large: Approximately 140 million TRB reads were obtained in total, which works out to about 1.5 +/- 0.3 million per library.

Libraries were UMI-labeled 5' RACE TRB cDNA. Following a re-call of the 5' RACE reads, TCRdb has one entry per CDR3 protein and lacks DNA. Its table lists about 150,000 distinct CDR3 sequences. Study results and caveats: CXCR3-negative and CXCR3-positive naive cells shared comparable TRBV-TRBJ usage, but memory cells did not. Relative to CXCR3-negative naive cells, CXCR3-positive naive cells had more hydrophobic TRB CDR3s.

CDR1 and CDR2 (germline): SGHDT, YYEEEE. There are 15 residues in the CDR3. Regarding this clonotype: The antigen remains undetermined.

Researchers sorted 300,000 cells of each CD8+ T cell subset in triplicate. The V and J genes are TRBV5-6 and TRBJ2-1; absent DNA, TCRdb's TRBD1 call cannot be checked. The TCR was taken from a human donor in good health. Some clones in this sample may be carry-over from other donors' samples. Sequenced sample: naive CXCR3+ CD8+ T cells from blood. Subset here: CD45RO-CCR7+CD27+CD95- naive CD8+ T cells expressing CXCR3 (TNR3+). The CDR3 protein is CASSLGTGSYNEQFF.